These T cell receptor beta chains were read from a single sample in a study of blood T cells in healthy people across ages. TCRdb reprocessed the 5' RACE reads via MiXCR and lists one record per CDR3 protein. The table includes hundreds of thousands of distinct CDR3 sequences, approximately 52% detected once. The source material was blood. Receptor source: a woman of 80 years or more in good health. CDR3s include the opening cysteine and the closing phenylalanine or tryptophan. D genes are given only for firm matches. Part of the rows lack a size; the others show once, few, many or a class for expanded clones.

V gene: TRBV20-1
clone size: NA
D gene: NA
J gene: TRBJ2-2
CDR3 DNA: TGCAGTGCTAGAGATCGGGGCGGGGCGAACACCGGGGAGCTGTTTTTT
CDR3 protein: CSARDRGGANTGELFF

V gene: TRBV10-3
clone size: many
D gene: TRBD1
J gene: TRBJ2-3
CDR3 DNA: TGTGCCATCAGAACCAGGGACAGGGACGCGAGAGATACGCAGTATTTT
CDR3 protein: CAIRTRDRDARDTQYF

V gene: TRBV7-8
clone size: NA
D gene: TRBD2
J gene: TRBJ2-7
CDR3 DNA: TGTGCCAGCAGCCTCAGCGGGGGACACAATGAGCAGTACTTC
CDR3 protein: CASSLSGGHNEQYF

V gene: TRBV29-1
clone size: NA
D gene: TRBD1
J gene: TRBJ2-4
CDR3 DNA: TGCAGCGTTGAGGGGGGACAGGTAGCCAAAAACATTCAGTACTTC
CDR3 protein: CSVEGGQVAKNIQYF

V gene: TRBV20-1
clone size: NA
D gene: NA
J gene: TRBJ2-4
CDR3 DNA: TGCAGTGCTAGAGATCTTGCAAAACCGAGCATTCAGTACTTC
CDR3 protein: CSARDLAKPSIQYF

V gene: TRBV12-3/TRBV12-4
clone size: few
D gene: TRBD1
J gene: TRBJ2-4
CDR3 DNA: TGTGCCAGCAGGACAGGGTTCAAGCAGTACTTC
CDR3 protein: CASRTGFKQYF

V gene: TRBV9
clone size: few
D gene: NA
J gene: TRBJ2-3
CDR3 DNA: TGTGCCAGCAGCCTTAGGGTAGCGGTTAGCACAGATACGCAGTATTTT
CDR3 protein: CASSLRVAVSTDTQYF

V gene: TRBV24-1
clone size: NA
D gene: NA
J gene: TRBJ2-7
CDR3 DNA: TGTGCCACCAGTCCGGTAGGAGCCTACGAGCAGTACTTC
CDR3 protein: CATSPVGAYEQYF

V gene: TRBV2
clone size: many
D gene: NA
J gene: TRBJ1-2
CDR3 DNA: TGTGCCAGCAGCCTAACACCCACAGGGGGCTACACCTTC
CDR3 protein: CASSLTPTGGYTF

V gene: TRBV20-1
clone size: few
D gene: TRBD2
J gene: TRBJ2-3
CDR3 DNA: TGCAGTGCTAGAGTGGGACTAGGGGTAGATACGCAGTATTTT
CDR3 protein: CSARVGLGVDTQYF

V gene: TRBV7-2
clone size: many
D gene: NA
J gene: TRBJ2-7
CDR3 DNA: TGTGCCAGCAGCTTAGAAGGCGGGATAACCTACGAGCAGTACTTC
CDR3 protein: CASSLEGGITYEQYF

V gene: TRBV5-5
clone size: NA
D gene: NA
J gene: TRBJ2-4
CDR3 DNA: TGTGCCAGCAGCTTGGAGGCACTAGCCAAAAACATTCAGTACTTC
CDR3 protein: CASSLEALAKNIQYF

V gene: TRBV29-1
clone size: NA
D gene: TRBD1
J gene: TRBJ2-7
CDR3 DNA: TGCAGCGTTCGAGAACCGGGACAGTACTACGAGCAGTACTTC
CDR3 protein: CSVREPGQYYEQYF

V gene: TRBV9
clone size: NA
D gene: TRBD2
J gene: TRBJ2-7
CDR3 DNA: TGTGCCAGCAGCCCCCAAGGGCGGGGGTACAATGAGCAGTACTTC
CDR3 protein: CASSPQGRGYNEQYF

V gene: TRBV4-1
clone size: few
D gene: TRBD1
J gene: TRBJ2-2
CDR3 DNA: TGCGCCAGCAGCCAAGGGGACAGGCTTCTCGGGGAGCTGTTTTTT
CDR3 protein: CASSQGDRLLGELFF

V gene: TRBV7-9
clone size: NA
D gene: NA
J gene: TRBJ2-7
CDR3 DNA: TGTGCCAGCAGCCAAACAGGTCGAAGCTACGAGCAGTACTTC
CDR3 protein: CASSQTGRSYEQYF

V gene: TRBV10-3
clone size: NA
D gene: NA
J gene: TRBJ1-3
CDR3 DNA: TGTGCCATCAAAGGGATCACCAGAAACACCATATATTTT
CDR3 protein: CAIKGITRNTIYF

V gene: TRBV7-3
clone size: many
D gene: NA
J gene: TRBJ2-1
CDR3 DNA: TGTGCCAGCAGCTTTAATGGGGGGCGTGTCAATGAGCAGTTCTTC
CDR3 protein: CASSFNGGRVNEQFF

V gene: TRBV6-2/TRBV6-3
clone size: NA
D gene: TRBD2
J gene: TRBJ2-3
CDR3 DNA: TGTGCCAGCAGCCGACGAGCGGGGGTAGCTACGCAGTATTTT
CDR3 protein: CASSRRAGVATQYF

V gene: TRBV10-2
clone size: NA
D gene: TRBD1
J gene: TRBJ2-7
CDR3 DNA: TGCGCCAGCCGGGACAGGGATGACTGGCGCGAGCAGTACTTC
CDR3 protein: CASRDRDDWREQYF

V gene: TRBV5-1
clone size: NA
D gene: NA
J gene: TRBJ2-7
CDR3 DNA: TGCGCCAGCGCCCGCGCGGGGAGCACCTACGGGCAGTACTTC
CDR3 protein: CASARAGSTYGQYF

V gene: TRBV11-2
clone size: once
D gene: TRBD1
J gene: TRBJ1-2
CDR3 DNA: TGTGCCAGCAGCCCACAGGTCAGGGGGCTTGGCTACACCTTC
CDR3 protein: CASSPQVRGLGYTF

V gene: TRBV20-1
clone size: many
D gene: NA
J gene: TRBJ2-7
CDR3 DNA: TGCAGTGCTAGAGATTTAGGCAGGGAACCCTACGAGCAGTACTTC
CDR3 protein: CSARDLGREPYEQYF

V gene: TRBV3-1
clone size: NA
D gene: NA
J gene: TRBJ2-7
CDR3 DNA: TGTGCCAGCAGCCAAGTTGTGGGAGGCCCTCCCTACGAGCAGTACTTC
CDR3 protein: CASSQVVGGPPYEQYF

V gene: TRBV21-1
clone size: few
D gene: NA
J gene: TRBJ1-1
CDR3 DNA: TGTGCCAGCAGCACGGCAGGGGGCCTGATGAACACTGAAGCTTTCTTT
CDR3 protein: CASSTAGGLMNTEAFF

V gene: TRBV7-9
clone size: few
D gene: NA
J gene: TRBJ2-2
CDR3 DNA: TGTGCCAGCAGCCAAGAAAACAGGGTCGGGGAGCTGTTTTTT
CDR3 protein: CASSQENRVGELFF

V gene: TRBV7-2
clone size: NA
D gene: NA
J gene: TRBJ2-3
CDR3 DNA: TGTGCCAGCAGCCGTCCGACTTGGAGAAGCACAGATACGCAGTATTTT
CDR3 protein: CASSRPTWRSTDTQYF

V gene: TRBV5-1
clone size: NA
D gene: NA
J gene: TRBJ1-5
CDR3 DNA: TGCGCCAGCAGCTTGGGGGGAATTTCCGATACCGAGCATTTT
CDR3 protein: CASSLGGISDTEHF

V gene: TRBV11-3
clone size: NA
D gene: NA
J gene: TRBJ2-5
CDR3 DNA: TGTGCCAGCAGCCCTCGGAGGGGAGACAATGAGCAGTACTTC
CDR3 protein: CASSPRRGDNEQYF

V gene: TRBV27
clone size: NA
D gene: NA
J gene: TRBJ2-2
CDR3 DNA: TGTGCCAGCAGTTTAGGATTCGGGGGCATCGGCGGGGAGCTGTTTTTT
CDR3 protein: CASSLGFGGIGGELFF

V gene: TRBV3-1
clone size: NA
D gene: NA
J gene: TRBJ2-1
CDR3 DNA: TGTGCCAGCAGCCCCAGGGGTGACCTTGGGCTTAATGAGCAGTTCTTC
CDR3 protein: CASSPRGDLGLNEQFF

V gene: TRBV7-3
clone size: few
D gene: TRBD2
J gene: TRBJ2-1
CDR3 DNA: TGTGCCAGCAGCTTAACGGGGAGGGCCATCAATGAGCAGTTCTTC
CDR3 protein: CASSLTGRAINEQFF

V gene: TRBV13
clone size: NA
D gene: NA
J gene: TRBJ2-3
CDR3 DNA: TGTGCCAGCAGGAGGAAGGTGGGCACAGATACGCAGTATTTT
CDR3 protein: CASRRKVGTDTQYF

V gene: TRBV27
clone size: NA
D gene: NA
J gene: TRBJ2-1
CDR3 DNA: TGTGCCAGCAGTTTCGCGGTTCGCTCCTACAATGAGCAGTTCTTC
CDR3 protein: CASSFAVRSYNEQFF

V gene: TRBV7-2
clone size: NA
D gene: TRBD1
J gene: TRBJ1-5
CDR3 DNA: TGTGCCAGCAGCCCCCAAGGGGGCGGAACTGGCAATCAGCCCCAGCATTTT
CDR3 protein: CASSPQGGGTGNQPQHF

V gene: TRBV24-1
clone size: NA
D gene: NA
J gene: TRBJ2-5
CDR3 DNA: TGTGCCACCAGTGATTTGGTGTCAGCTGATCAAGAGACCCAGTACTTC
CDR3 protein: CATSDLVSADQETQYF

V gene: TRBV12-3/TRBV12-4
clone size: NA
D gene: TRBD2
J gene: TRBJ2-3
CDR3 DNA: TGTGCCAGCAGCCACCAGCGGGAGGGCCTGAGGGATACGCAGTATTTT
CDR3 protein: CASSHQREGLRDTQYF

V gene: TRBV3-1
clone size: many
D gene: NA
J gene: TRBJ2-7
CDR3 DNA: TGTGCCAGCAGCCAATCCCAGGGTCCCTACGAGCAGTACTTC
CDR3 protein: CASSQSQGPYEQYF

V gene: TRBV7-3
clone size: many
D gene: NA
J gene: TRBJ2-1
CDR3 DNA: TGTGCCAGCAGCTTACTGAGTACCCAAGGAGGTGAGCAGTTCTTC
CDR3 protein: CASSLLSTQGGEQFF

V gene: TRBV6-4
clone size: NA
D gene: NA
J gene: TRBJ1-2
CDR3 DNA: TGTGCCAGCAGGGGAAGCAACTATGGCTACACCTTC
CDR3 protein: CASRGSNYGYTF

V gene: TRBV7-2
clone size: many
D gene: TRBD1
J gene: TRBJ2-5
CDR3 DNA: TGTGCCAGCAGCTTGACAGGGGGGACGGAGACCCAGTACTTC
CDR3 protein: CASSLTGGTETQYF

V gene: TRBV7-2
clone size: NA
D gene: TRBD2
J gene: TRBJ2-1
CDR3 DNA: TGTGCCAGCAGCTTAGTAGTGGGGAGGCGGGAGCGTTACAATGAGCAGTTCTTC
CDR3 protein: CASSLVVGRRERYNEQFF

V gene: TRBV5-1
clone size: many
D gene: TRBD2
J gene: TRBJ2-7
CDR3 DNA: TGCGCCAGCAGCTTTTTAGTAGCGGGACCAAGCTACGAGCAGTACTTC
CDR3 protein: CASSFLVAGPSYEQYF

V gene: TRBV20-1
clone size: NA
D gene: NA
J gene: TRBJ1-4
CDR3 DNA: TGCAGTGCTAGAGTGGGCAGCGGACCTAATGAAAAACTGTTTTTT
CDR3 protein: CSARVGSGPNEKLFF

V gene: TRBV9
clone size: NA
D gene: NA
J gene: TRBJ2-7
CDR3 DNA: TGTGCCAGCAGTCCAGAATTGGTTTCCTACGAGCAGTACTTC
CDR3 protein: CASSPELVSYEQYF

V gene: TRBV28
clone size: NA
D gene: TRBD1
J gene: TRBJ1-4
CDR3 DNA: TGTGCCAGCAGCTCCGGACAGGACAAACTGTTTTTT
CDR3 protein: CASSSGQDKLFF

V gene: TRBV12-3/TRBV12-4
clone size: NA
D gene: NA
J gene: TRBJ1-6
CDR3 DNA: TGTGCCAGCGCCCGGACAGACAATTCACCCCTCCACTTT
CDR3 protein: CASARTDNSPLHF

V gene: TRBV5-1
clone size: NA
D gene: NA
J gene: TRBJ2-5
CDR3 DNA: TGCGCCAGCAGCTTGTCGGGCTCGTACCAAGAGACCCAGTACTTC
CDR3 protein: CASSLSGSYQETQYF

V gene: TRBV7-9
clone size: NA
D gene: NA
J gene: TRBJ1-1
CDR3 DNA: TGTGCCAGCAGCTTAAATGTCGGTATCACTGAAGCTTTCTTT
CDR3 protein: CASSLNVGITEAFF

V gene: TRBV7-9
clone size: NA
D gene: NA
J gene: TRBJ2-7
CDR3 DNA: TGTGCCAGCAGCTCCGGCCCGGACCAGTACTTC
CDR3 protein: CASSSGPDQYF

V gene: TRBV20-1
clone size: NA
D gene: NA
J gene: TRBJ2-7
CDR3 DNA: TGCAGTGCTAGAGAAGGCGGAGAATCCTACGAGCAGTACTTC
CDR3 protein: CSAREGGESYEQYF

V gene: TRBV20-1
clone size: NA
D gene: NA
J gene: TRBJ1-1
CDR3 DNA: TGCAGTGCTAGTACCCACACTGAAGCTTTCTTT
CDR3 protein: CSASTHTEAFF

V gene: TRBV5-1
clone size: once
D gene: TRBD1
J gene: TRBJ2-5
CDR3 DNA: TGCGCCAGCAGCTTACTCCCCGGGACAGGGCAAGAGACCCAGTACTTC
CDR3 protein: CASSLLPGTGQETQYF

V gene: TRBV20-1
clone size: NA
D gene: NA
J gene: TRBJ2-5
CDR3 DNA: TGCAGTGCTAGGGCCCGGGCCGAGGACCAAGAGACCCAGTACTTC
CDR3 protein: CSARARAEDQETQYF

V gene: TRBV18
clone size: NA
D gene: NA
J gene: TRBJ1-5
CDR3 DNA: TGTGCCAGCTCAAAGGCGGGGAGTTGGGATCAGCCCCAGCATTTT
CDR3 protein: CASSKAGSWDQPQHF

V gene: TRBV20-1
clone size: NA
D gene: NA
J gene: TRBJ2-5
CDR3 DNA: TGCAGTACTAGAGACTGGCTTAGGACCGCCCAAGAGACCCAGTACTTC
CDR3 protein: CSTRDWLRTAQETQYF

V gene: TRBV7-2
clone size: many
D gene: NA
J gene: TRBJ2-3
CDR3 DNA: TGTGCCAGCAGCTTATGGGGCCTAACGCAGTATTTT
CDR3 protein: CASSLWGLTQYF

V gene: TRBV7-2
clone size: few
D gene: TRBD2
J gene: TRBJ2-3
CDR3 DNA: TGTGCCAGCAGCTTATCGGCTAGCGGGGGGGCTTGGGCCACAGATACGCAGTATTTT
CDR3 protein: CASSLSASGGAWATDTQYF

V gene: TRBV29-1
clone size: NA
D gene: NA
J gene: TRBJ2-7
CDR3 DNA: TGCAGCGTTCAGGACGGTACGACCTCCTACAATGAGCAGTACTTC
CDR3 protein: CSVQDGTTSYNEQYF

V gene: TRBV28
clone size: NA
D gene: NA
J gene: TRBJ1-2
CDR3 DNA: TGTGCCAGCAGTTTACCGCAGGCCCAGGGTGGCTACACCTTC
CDR3 protein: CASSLPQAQGGYTF